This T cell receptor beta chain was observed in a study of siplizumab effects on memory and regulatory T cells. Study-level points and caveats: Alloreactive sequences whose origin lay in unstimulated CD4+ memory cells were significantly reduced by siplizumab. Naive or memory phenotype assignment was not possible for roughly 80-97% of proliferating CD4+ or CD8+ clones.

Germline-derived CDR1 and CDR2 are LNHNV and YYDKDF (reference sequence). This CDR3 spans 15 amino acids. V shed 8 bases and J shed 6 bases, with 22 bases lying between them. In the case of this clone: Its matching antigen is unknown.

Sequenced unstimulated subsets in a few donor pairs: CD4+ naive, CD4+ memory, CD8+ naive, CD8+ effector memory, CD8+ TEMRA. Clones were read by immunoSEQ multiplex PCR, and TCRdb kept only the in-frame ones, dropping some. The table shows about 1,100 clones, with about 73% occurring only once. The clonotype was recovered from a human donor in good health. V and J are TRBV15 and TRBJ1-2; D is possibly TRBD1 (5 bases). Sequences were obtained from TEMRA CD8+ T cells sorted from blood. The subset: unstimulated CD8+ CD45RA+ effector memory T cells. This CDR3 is CATWPSRAGRDGYTF. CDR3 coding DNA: TGTGCCACCTGGCCGTCTAGGGCAGGGAGGGATGGCTACACCTTC.